This T cell receptor (beta chain) was identified in a study of blood T cell repertoires in COVID-19. Trimming removed 7 bases from V and 0 bases from J; junction bases left unmatched: 6. From germline, CDR1 is SGHDT and CDR2 YYEEEE. The CDR3 consists of 15 residues. The assay was immunoSEQ multiplex PCR, and TCRdb's table has in-frame clones only and misses some. The data hold over 450,000 clones, with less than 90% observed a single time. J is TRBJ1-3 and V is TRBV5-6, with TRBD1 identical over 8 bases. This clonotype was obtained from a woman between 50 and 59 years old with COVID-19, enrolled during active disease. Source material: peripheral blood. CDR3 sequence reads: CASEQGVSSGNTIYF. CDR3 sequence (DNA): TGTGCCAGCGAACAGGGGGTAAGCTCTGGAAACACCATATATTTT.